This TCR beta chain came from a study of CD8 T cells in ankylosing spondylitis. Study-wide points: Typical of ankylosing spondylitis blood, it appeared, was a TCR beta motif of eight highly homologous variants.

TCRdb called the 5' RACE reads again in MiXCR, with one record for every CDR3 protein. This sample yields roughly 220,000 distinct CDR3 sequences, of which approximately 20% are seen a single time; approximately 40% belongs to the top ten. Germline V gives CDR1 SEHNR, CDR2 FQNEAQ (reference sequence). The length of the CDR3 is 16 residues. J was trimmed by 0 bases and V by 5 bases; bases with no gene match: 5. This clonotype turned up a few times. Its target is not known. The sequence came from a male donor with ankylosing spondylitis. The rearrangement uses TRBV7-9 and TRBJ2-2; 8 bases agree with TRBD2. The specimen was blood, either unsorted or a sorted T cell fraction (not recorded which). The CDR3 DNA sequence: TGTGCCAGCAGCCTCGCGGGAGGCACGAACACCGGGGAGCTGTTTTTT. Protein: CASSLAGGTNTGELFF.